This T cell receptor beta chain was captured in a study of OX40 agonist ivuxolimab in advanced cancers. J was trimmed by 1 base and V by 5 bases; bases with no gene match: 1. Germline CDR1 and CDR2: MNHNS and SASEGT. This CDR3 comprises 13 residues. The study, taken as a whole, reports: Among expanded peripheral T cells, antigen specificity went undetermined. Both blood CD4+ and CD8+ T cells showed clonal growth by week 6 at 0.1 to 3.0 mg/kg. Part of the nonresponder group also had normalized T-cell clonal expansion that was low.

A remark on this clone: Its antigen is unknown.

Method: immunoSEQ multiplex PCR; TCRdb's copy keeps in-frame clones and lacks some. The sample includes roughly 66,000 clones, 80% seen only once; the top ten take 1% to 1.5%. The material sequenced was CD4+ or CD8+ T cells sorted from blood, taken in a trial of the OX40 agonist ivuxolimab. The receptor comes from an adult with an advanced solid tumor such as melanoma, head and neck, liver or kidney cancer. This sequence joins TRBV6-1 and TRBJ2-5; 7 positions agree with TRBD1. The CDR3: CASSRTGQETQYF. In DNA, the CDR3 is TGTGCCAGCAGTCGGACAGGCCAAGAGACCCAGTACTTC.